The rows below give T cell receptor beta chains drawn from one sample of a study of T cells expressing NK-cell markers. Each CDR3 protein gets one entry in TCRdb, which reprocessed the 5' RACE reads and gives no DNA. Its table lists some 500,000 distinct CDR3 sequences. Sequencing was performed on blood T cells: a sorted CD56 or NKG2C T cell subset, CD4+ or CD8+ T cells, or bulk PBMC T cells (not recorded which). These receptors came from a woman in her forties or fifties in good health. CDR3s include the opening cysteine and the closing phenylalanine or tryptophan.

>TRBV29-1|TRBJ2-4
CSVEGLAKNIQYF
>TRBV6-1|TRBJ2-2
CAGSRAANTGELFF
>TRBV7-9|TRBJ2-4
CASSLEGDKNIQYF
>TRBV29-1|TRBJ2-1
CSVEDRTGGYNEQFF
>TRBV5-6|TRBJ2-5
CASNGDSQETQYF
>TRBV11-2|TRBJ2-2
CASSYHRGGELFF
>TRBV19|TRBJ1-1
CASSTPGQGAPNTEAFF
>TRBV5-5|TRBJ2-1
CASSLTGLAEVEQFF
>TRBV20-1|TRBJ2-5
CSARRSGLLETQYF
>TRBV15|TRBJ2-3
CATSRDRGLPRDTQYF
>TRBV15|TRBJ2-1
CATSRQRVDSEQFF